Listed here is a single T cell receptor (beta chain). The data originate from a study of monozygotic twins with inflammatory bowel disease. Germline loops: CDR1 SGHDN, CDR2 FVKESK. This CDR3 has 16 residues. From its re-call of the 5' RACE reads, TCRdb lists each CDR3 protein once, without DNA. The table for this sample gives roughly 300,000 distinct CDR3 sequences. The sequenced sample was blood. The chain has TRBV14 and TRBJ2-7; TCRdb's D call, TRBD2, is unchecked because there is no DNA. The TCR sequence derives from a human donor with ulcerative colitis or Crohn's disease, or a healthy co-twin of an affected twin (not recorded which). The CDR3 spells CASSQFNRLGSYEQYF.